These 9 T cell receptor beta chains share one sample of origin, sequenced in a study of blood T cell repertoires in COVID-19. Clones were sequenced by immunoSEQ multiplex PCR, and TCRdb holds only the in-frame ones, with some missing. The sample carries about 58,000 clones, roughly 90% recorded once. The sample was peripheral blood. The source of these receptors is a woman aged 55-75 years with active COVID-19.

J is TRBJ2-7 and V is TRBV7-2, with TRBD2 matching 8 bases. Germline values: CDR1 SGHTA, CDR2 FQGNSA. This CDR3 has 16 residues. Losses at the gene ends were 5 bases for V and 0 bases for J; bases not matched to a gene: 9. The CDR3 region is CASSLSGAGSSYEQYF. The CDR3 bases are TGTGCCAGCAGCCTTAGCGGGGCGGGGAGCTCCTACGAGCAGTACTTC. Complete variable domain (other parts from reference TRBV7-2 and TRBJ2-7): GAGVSQSPSNKVTEKGKDVELRCDPISGHTALYWYRQSLGQGLEFLIYFQGNSAPDKSGLPSDRFSAERTGGSVSTLTIQRTQQEDSAVYLCASSLSGAGSSYEQYFGPGTRLTVT.

The chain employs TRBV10-3 and TRBJ1-2; the D gene is possibly TRBD1 (5 bases). The CDR3 length is 13 residues. V was shortened by 6 bases and J by 0 bases, with 8 bases between the two germline ends. Germline CDR1 reads ENHRY; CDR2 reads SYGVKD. The CDR3 nucleotides are TGTGCCATCAGGGAACAGGCTAACTATGGCTACACCTTC. This encodes CAIREQANYGYTF.

This rearrangement joins TRBV29-1 to TRBJ2-2; D may be TRBD2 (5 bases). V was clipped by 7 bases and J by 2 bases, with 14 bases between them. The germline CDR1 and CDR2 sequences are SQVTM and ANQGSEA. CDR3 length: 14 amino acids. The DNA of the CDR3 is TGCAGCGCTACCTCGGGGTTCAACACCGGGGAGCTGTTTTTT. Translating it yields CSATSGFNTGELFF.

This clone turned up a few times. V is TRBV10-3 and J is TRBJ1-2; 8 bases are a match to TRBD1. Germline loops: CDR1 ENHRY, CDR2 SYGVKD. There are 16 residues in the CDR3. With V trimmed by 0 bases and J by 2 bases, 5 bases remained unmatched. CDR3 residues: CAISESGTGLNYGYTF. The CDR3 region has the DNA TGTGCCATCAGTGAGTCGGGGACAGGCCTCAACTATGGCTACACCTTC.

The chain couples TRBV4-3 to TRBJ2-1, with a tentative D call TRBD1 (6 bases). This CDR3 is built from 16 residues. The V and J ends lost 2 bases and 4 bases respectively, with 15 bases between them. CDR1 and CDR2 (germline): LGHNA, YSLEER. The CDR3 region is CASSQITAGDYNEQFF. CDR3 DNA sequence: TGCGCCAGCAGCCAAATTACGGCAGGGGATTACAATGAGCAGTTCTTC.

J is TRBJ2-7 and V is TRBV5-1; possibly TRBD1 for D (5 bases). The CDR3 covers 14 residues. Germline V gene sequence: CDR1 SGHRS, CDR2 YFSETQ. V was clipped by 0 bases and J by 3 bases, with 10 bases between them. Here the CDR3 reads CASSLGQSSYEQYF. CDR3 in DNA: TGCGCCAGCAGCTTGGGACAGAGTAGCTACGAGCAGTACTTC.

This chain connects TRBV19 to TRBJ2-1; 8 bases fit TRBD1. Per the germline V gene, CDR1 is LNHDA and CDR2 is SQIVND (reference sequence). Germline trimming cut 5 bases from V and 10 bases from J; bases unmatched to any gene: 10. The CDR3 extends over 14 amino acids. CDR3 DNA: TGTGCCAGTAGTGCGACAGGGGTAATGAGAGAGCAGTTCTTC. Amino acids: CASSATGVMREQFF.

This clone was detected a few times. This chain uses TRBV5-6 with TRBJ1-6; TRBD1 is a possible D gene (6 bases). V was shortened by 4 bases and J by 6 bases, with 11 bases between the two germline ends. The CDR3 length is 14 residues. Germline CDR1 is SGHDT and CDR2 is YYEEEE. The CDR3: CASSEDSPNSPLHF. Here the CDR3 DNA reads TGTGCCAGCAGCGAGGACAGCCCTAATTCACCCCTCCACTTT.

The chain joins TRBV15 to TRBJ2-7, with TRBD2 identical over 7 bases. V was pared by 0 bases and J by 1 base, with 0 bases of the junction left unmatched. Germline CDR1 reads LNHNV; CDR2 reads YYDKDF (reference sequence). This CDR3 is built from 14 residues. The CDR3 is CATSREGLSYEQYF. CDR3 sequence (DNA): TGTGCCACCAGCAGAGAGGGACTATCCTACGAGCAGTACTTC.